This entry concerns a single TCR beta chain. No antigen is known for it. Sequence at one end of the junction differs from germline and may be a read error. The sample comes from a study of tumor and adjacent non-tumor tissue in lung cancer. Overall study: Patients comprised about a dozen adenocarcinoma, a couple of squamous cell carcinoma and 1 small cell lung cancer.

No cell sorting was done before RNA was extracted from the tissue. The normal lung tissue was taken more than 3 cm from the tumor edge. The CDR3 spans 15 residues. The germline V gene encodes CDR1 SQVTM and CDR2 ANQGSEA. General study points: Top 100 clones took a larger repertoire share in normal lung.

The library came from three nested PCR rounds adapted from ARM-PCR protocols. A single record per CDR3 protein comes from TCRdb applying MiXCR to the multiplex PCR reads. The sample records 80,000 to 100,000 distinct CDR3 sequences, 80% being singletons. The chain uses TRBV29-1 and TRBJ2-2; 7 positions match TRBD2. The TCR comes from a man between 60 and 75 years old with small cell lung cancer. Input material: distant non-tumor lung tissue. The CDR3, as DNA: TGCAACGTTGTGGCGGGAGCCGCGAACACCGGGAAGCTGTTTTTT. It translates to CNVVAGAANTGKLFF.